These 8 T cell receptor beta chains came from one sample sequenced in a study of response to subunit inactivated influenza vaccine. TCRdb re-called the RT-PCR reads through MiXCR, storing one row per CDR3 protein. The table lists 430,000 or so distinct CDR3 sequences, roughly 9.8% of them singletons. The source material was PBMCs from blood, sampled roughly 45 days after vaccination. These receptors came from a man in his fifties or sixties who received an inactivated influenza vaccine.

This clonotype was seen only a few times. This chain links TRBV27 with TRBJ2-3; 10 bases are shared with TRBD2. CDR1 is MNHEY and CDR2 is SMNVEV in the germline V gene (reference sequence). The CDR3 length is 14 residues. The CDR3 is CAASSGGRTDTQYF. The CDR3, as DNA: TGTGCGGCCTCTAGCGGGGGAAGGACAGATACGCAGTATTTT.

The CDR3 region has the DNA TGTGCCAGCAGCTTGGGGCGGGGGTCAGATACGCAGTATTTT. Translation gives CASSLGRGSDTQYF. J is TRBJ2-3 and V is TRBV7-2; 7 bases match TRBD2. This CDR3 spans 14 amino acids. Germline loops: CDR1 SGHTA, CDR2 FQGNSA. V was pared by 3 bases and J by 4 bases, with 4 bases of the junction left unmatched.

The table lists this clonotype with many counts. This chain links TRBV6-2 or TRBV6-3 with TRBJ2-7; D is ambiguous. This CDR3 spans 14 amino acids. From germline, CDR1 is MNHEY and CDR2 SVGEGT. Trimming cost V 4 bases and J 0 bases, with 10 bases left between them. The CDR3 protein is CASSLTLSSYEQYF. DNA of the CDR3: TGTGCCAGCAGTTTGACACTGAGCTCCTACGAGCAGTACTTC.

This chain connects TRBV7-3 to TRBJ1-2; tentatively, D is TRBD1 (6 bases). The CDR3 is 16 amino acids. Germline loops: CDR1 SGHTA, CDR2 FQGTGA. The V and J ends lost 5 bases and 3 bases respectively, with 19 bases between them. The CDR3 sequence: CASSASPRGLDYGYTF. For the CDR3, the DNA is TGTGCCAGCAGCGCCTCCCCCCGGGGGCTCGACTATGGCTACACCTTC.

The chain uses TRBV11-2 and TRBJ2-3; TRBD2 matches 8 bases. Trimming removed 1 base from V and 0 bases from J; junction bases left unmatched: 9. The CDR3 length is 18 residues. Per germline, CDR1 SGHAT and CDR2 FQNNGV. The CDR3 DNA sequence: TGTGCCAGCAGCTTAGTAATTATGGCGGGAGGAAGCACAGATACGCAGTATTTT. Translation: CASSLVIMAGGSTDTQYF.

V is TRBV9 and J is TRBJ2-1, with 10 bases that match TRBD2. This CDR3 region has 16 residues. V lost 3 bases, J lost 6 bases, and 9 bases stayed unmatched. Looked up from germline, CDR1 is SGDLS and CDR2 is YYNGEE. CDR3 amino acids: CASSARIAGGSNEQFF. The CDR3 DNA reads TGTGCCAGCAGCGCACGCATAGCGGGGGGTTCCAATGAGCAGTTCTTC.

This clonotype was observed at least ten times. The V gene is TRBV27, the J gene TRBJ2-3; D is possibly TRBD1 (6 bases). There are 14 residues in the CDR3. With 2 bases removed from V and 3 bases from J, the gap between germline ends came to 9 bases. The V gene's germline CDR1 is MNHEY and CDR2 SMNVEV (reference sequence). The CDR3 DNA follows: TGTGCCAGCAGTTTAATACAGGGAACAGATACGCAGTATTTT. It translates to CASSLIQGTDTQYF.

The chain couples TRBV7-2 to TRBJ1-5; possibly TRBD1 for D (5 bases). CDR1 and CDR2 from the germline V gene are SGHTA and FQGNSA. Trimming removed 2 bases from V and 3 bases from J, with 11 bases in between. The CDR3 is made up of 15 amino acids. CDR3 residues: CASSLSPGVNQPQHF. CDR3 DNA sequence: TGTGCCAGCAGCTTAAGTCCGGGGGTCAATCAGCCCCAGCATTTT.